The 2 T cell receptor beta chains presented below share a single source sample, sequenced in a study of T-cell memory formation after mild COVID-19 (dated by TCRdb to about 2021). The library was produced with 5' RACE. The sequencing machine was an Illumina NovaSeq 6000. TCRdb passed the public sequencing reads through fastp at Q25 and MiXCR, retaining productive beta sequences. Each CDR3 protein appears once, grouped with its most common genes and DNA. The sample table records 190,000 or so distinct CDR3 sequences; about a fifth of these occur just once. The top ten hold 23% of the sample. Specimen: PBMCs or a T cell subset sorted from them (not recorded which). The receptors were gathered from an adult woman who had mild COVID-19 (a few samples of this study predate the infection). The sample titles of this study are shuffled in the database, so cell type and time point are left out; the donor was told from shared clones.

V usage is TRBV3-1 and J usage is TRBJ2-7; a weak D match, TRBD2 (6 bases). Trimming pared 4 bases from V and 2 bases from J, leaving 12 bases between. This CDR3 has 14 amino acids. Germline V gives CDR1 LGHDT, CDR2 YNNKEL (reference sequence). CDR3 DNA: TGTGCCAGCAGCCCTGGAGGGCCTCCCTACGAGCAGTACTTC. This translates into CASSPGGPPYEQYF.

In its sample, this clonotype was seen a few times. V and J are TRBV6-5 and TRBJ2-7; a weak D match, TRBD1 (6 bases). The ends were cut back, 4 bases at V and 5 bases at J, with 15 bases in the middle. The CDR3 totals 14 residues. The germline gives CDR1 MNHEY, CDR2 SVGAGI. The DNA for the CDR3 is TGTGCCAGCAGTTCGGGACATGAGGGGAACGAGCAGTACTTC. This translates into CASSSGHEGNEQYF.